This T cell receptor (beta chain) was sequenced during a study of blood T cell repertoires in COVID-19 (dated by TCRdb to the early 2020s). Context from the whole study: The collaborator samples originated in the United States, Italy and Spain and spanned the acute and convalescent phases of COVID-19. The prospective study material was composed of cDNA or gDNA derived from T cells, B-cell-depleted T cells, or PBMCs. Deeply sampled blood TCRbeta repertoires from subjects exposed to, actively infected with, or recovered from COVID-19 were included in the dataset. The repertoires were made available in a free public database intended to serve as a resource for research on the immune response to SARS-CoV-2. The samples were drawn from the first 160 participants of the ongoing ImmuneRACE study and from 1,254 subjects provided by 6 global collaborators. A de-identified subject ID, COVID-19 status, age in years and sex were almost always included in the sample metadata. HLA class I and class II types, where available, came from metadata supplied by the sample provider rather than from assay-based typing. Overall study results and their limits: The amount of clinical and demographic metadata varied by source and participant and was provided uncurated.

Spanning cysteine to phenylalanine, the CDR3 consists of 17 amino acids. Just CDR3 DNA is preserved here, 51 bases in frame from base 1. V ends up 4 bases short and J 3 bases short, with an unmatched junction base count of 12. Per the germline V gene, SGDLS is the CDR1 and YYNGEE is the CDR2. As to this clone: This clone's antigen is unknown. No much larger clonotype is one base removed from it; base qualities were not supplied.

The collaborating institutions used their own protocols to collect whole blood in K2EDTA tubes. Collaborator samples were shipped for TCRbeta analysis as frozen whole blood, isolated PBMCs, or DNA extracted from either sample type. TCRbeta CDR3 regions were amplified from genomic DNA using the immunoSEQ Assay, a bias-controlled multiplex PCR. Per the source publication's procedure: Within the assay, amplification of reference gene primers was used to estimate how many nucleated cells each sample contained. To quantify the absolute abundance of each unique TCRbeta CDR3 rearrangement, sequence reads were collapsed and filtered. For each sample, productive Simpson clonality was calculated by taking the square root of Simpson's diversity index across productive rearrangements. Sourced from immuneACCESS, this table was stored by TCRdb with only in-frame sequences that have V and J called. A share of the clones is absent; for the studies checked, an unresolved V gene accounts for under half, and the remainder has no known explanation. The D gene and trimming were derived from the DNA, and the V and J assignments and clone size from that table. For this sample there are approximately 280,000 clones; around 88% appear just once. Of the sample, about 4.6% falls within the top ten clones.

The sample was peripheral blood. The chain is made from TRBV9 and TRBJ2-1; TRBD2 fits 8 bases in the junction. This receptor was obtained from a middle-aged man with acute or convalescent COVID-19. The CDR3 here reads CASSSRDSGVYYNEQFF. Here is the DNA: TGTGCCAGCAGCTCCCGGGATAGCGGGGTATACTACAATGAGCAGTTCTTC.